This TCR beta chain comes out of a study of identical twins. Using its own MiXCR run on the 5' RACE reads, TCRdb lists one record per CDR3 protein. Of 450,000 or so distinct CDR3 sequences in the sample, approximately 14% were seen once. Trimming took off 2 bases at V and 0 bases at J, with 9 bases between the two ends. The CDR3 sequence is 15 residues long. CDR1 and CDR2 (germline): SGHTA, FQGNSA. This sample also appeared in a second study, on yellow fever vaccine responses in identical twins.

The sequencing sample was made of CD4+ T cells sorted from blood. The chain combines TRBV7-2 with TRBJ2-3; unclear D gene. The origin of this receptor is a woman between 18 and 29 years old in good health. CDR3 nucleotide sequence: TGTGCCAGCAGCTTAATCCCGTCTAGCACAGATACGCAGTATTTT. Its translation: CASSLIPSSTDTQYF.